This T cell receptor (beta chain) was retrieved from a study of T-cell memory formation after mild COVID-19. About the research overall: Among the donors, TCR clusters were largely specific to each donor.

5'RACE with constant-segment primers built TCRalpha and TCRbeta cDNA libraries with UMIs. TCRdb re-called the 5' RACE reads with MiXCR, one entry per CDR3 protein. This table has almost 550,000 distinct CDR3 sequences, roughly 22% appearing once. Findings and limits, study-wide: CD4+ contracting clones were mainly CM and EM; CD8+ ones, EMRA. Memory cells collected pre-infection included some clones that later responded, suggesting cross-reactive memory joined.

Concerning this clonotype itself: Its antigen is currently unknown.

This receptor was identified in an adult woman who had mild COVID-19 (a few samples of this study predate the infection). Cell type and time point are not known. Sequenced input: PBMCs or a T cell subset sorted from them (not recorded which).

The CDR3 DNA reads as TGCAGTGCTAGAGATGATTGGCAGGTGGGCAATGAGCAGTTCTTC. Translating it yields CSARDDWQVGNEQFF. The rearrangement uses TRBV20-1 and TRBJ2-1; D not resolved. Deletions cut 0 bases from V and 6 bases from J, with 15 bases between. The germline CDR1 and CDR2 sequences are DFQATT and SNEGSKA (reference sequence). The CDR3 loop spans 15 amino acids.